The 5 T cell receptor beta chains below all came from one sample that was sequenced in a study of regulatory dendritic cells for organ transplantation. Allogeneic regulatory or mature dendritic cells were co-cultured for less than six days with CFSE-labeled sorted T cells at 1:10. Profiled with immunoSEQ multiplex PCR; TCRdb holds only in-frame clones, not every one. The sample records about 10,000 clones, over 80% being singletons. These receptors have no known antigen. Sequenced sample: memory CD4+ T cells from blood cultured with dendritic cells. The subset was: CD45RO+ memory T cells. The source of these receptors is a human donor in good health.

The J gene is TRBJ2-7, the V gene TRBV27; D gene unclear. The length of the CDR3 is 13 residues. The germline V gene encodes CDR1 MNHEY and CDR2 SMNVEV (reference sequence). V lost 8 bases and J 1 base, leaving 12 bases between the germline ends. The CDR3 nucleotides read TGTGCCAGCCGACTTTGGCAGTCCTACGAGCAGTACTTC. As protein: CASRLWQSYEQYF.

This sequence joins TRBV7-3 and TRBJ2-1; 7 nucleotides line up with TRBD2. The CDR3 sequence is 15 residues long. CDR1 is SGHTA and CDR2 is FQGTGA in the germline V gene. J was trimmed by 6 bases and V by 5 bases; bases with no gene match: 10. The CDR3 region has the DNA TGTGCCAGCAGCCTCCTAGCGGCTGCGGGCAATGAGCAGTTCTTC. Its protein is CASSLLAAAGNEQFF.

The J gene is TRBJ2-2, the V gene TRBV4-2; 9 bases match TRBD2. The CDR3 has 15 amino acids. Germline-derived CDR1 and CDR2 are LGHNA and YNFKEQ. Germline trimming cut 4 bases from V and 2 bases from J; bases unmatched to any gene: 2. CDR3 nucleotides: TGTGCCAGCAGCCTTAGCGGGGGAAACACCGGGGAGCTGTTTTTT. This translates into CASSLSGGNTGELFF.

This chain joins TRBV27 and TRBJ1-5; D uncertain. Germline V gives CDR1 MNHEY, CDR2 SMNVEV (reference sequence). Trimming took off 5 bases at V and 6 bases at J, with 14 bases between the two ends. CDR3 length: 14 amino acids. CDR3 protein: CASSQQDAGQPQHF. The CDR3, as DNA: TGTGCCAGCAGTCAACAAGACGCGGGTCAGCCCCAGCATTTT.

The V gene is TRBV4-3, the J gene TRBJ1-2; D is unclear. Per the germline V gene, CDR1 is LGHNA and CDR2 is YSLEER. Trimming took off 0 bases at V and 4 bases at J, with 9 bases between the two ends. This CDR3 comprises 14 residues. The DNA for the CDR3 is TGCGCCAGCAGCCAAGAAGCGGGATCCTATGGCTACACCTTC. Residues: CASSQEAGSYGYTF.